This is a list of T cell receptor beta chains from one sample in a study of shared clonotypes between healthy human individuals. The table came from immunoSEQ multiplex PCR; TCRdb's copy has only in-frame clones and leaves some out. The table shows about 520,000 clones, with approximately 95% occurring only once. Sequences were obtained from naive CD4+ T cells sorted from blood. The receptors were gathered from a woman aged 25 to 39 in good health. The CDR3 runs from the conserved cysteine through the conserved F or W. The order of the fields is CDR3 DNA, CDR3 protein, V gene, J gene, D gene, clone size. A D gene is named only where the DNA matches it firmly. Only some rows state a clone size, as once, few, many or a class for expanded clones.

TGTGCCAGCAGCCACCCCGGAGGGATAGCGGGAGGGCCGGAGACCCAGTACTTC,CASSHPGGIAGGPETQYF,TRBV2,TRBJ2-5,TRBD2,.
TGTGCCAGCAGGCGTACAGGGGTTGTCAGCACAGATACGCAGTATTTT,CASRRTGVVSTDTQYF,TRBV7-9,TRBJ2-3,TRBD1,once
TGTGCCAGCAGCCAAATCCGGGACAGGGGCCACGAGCAGTACTTC,CASSQIRDRGHEQYF,TRBV11-1,TRBJ2-7,TRBD1,.
TGTGCCAGCAGTTATGGACGGTATAACTACGAGCAGTACTTC,CASSYGRYNYEQYF,TRBV6-6,TRBJ2-7,.,.
TGTGCCAGCAGACCCCTAGCGGGAGGGCCCGTGCAGTACTTC,CASRPLAGGPVQYF,TRBV6-6,TRBJ2-7,TRBD2,once
TGTGCCAGCAGTGACAGGGAATGGGGTGGCTACACCTTC,CASSDREWGGYTF,TRBV28,TRBJ1-2,TRBD1,.
TGTGCCAGCAGCTTACAGGGAGTGAACACTGAAGCTTTCTTT,CASSLQGVNTEAFF,TRBV7-9,TRBJ1-1,.,.
TGTGCCAGCAGCTTTCTAGCGGCCAGATCGGGGGAGACCCAGTACTTC,CASSFLAARSGETQYF,TRBV7-6,TRBJ2-5,TRBD2,.
TGTGCCAGCAGCTCCCTCCCTTCAGCGGGGCGCTCCTACGAGCAGTACTTC,CASSSLPSAGRSYEQYF,TRBV5-4,TRBJ2-7,TRBD2,.
TGTGCCAGCTCACCACGAGTAGGGGGGGCCTACGAGCAGTACTTC,CASSPRVGGAYEQYF,TRBV18,TRBJ2-7,.,.
TGTGCCAGCAGCTCGACAGGGTTGGGCTATGGCTACACCTTC,CASSSTGLGYGYTF,TRBV5-4,TRBJ1-2,TRBD1,.
TGTGCCAGCTCACCACGGACAGCCCTCTTCTATGGCTACACCTTC,CASSPRTALFYGYTF,TRBV18,TRBJ1-2,.,once
TGTGCCAGCAGTTCCGGGGGCACCGGAACAGGGAATTTCTACGAGCAGTACTTC,CASSSGGTGTGNFYEQYF,TRBV28,TRBJ2-7,.,.
TGTGCCAGCAGCCTAACGGGTGGGTCCTCCAGCTCCTACGAGCAGTACTTC,CASSLTGGSSSSYEQYF,TRBV14,TRBJ2-7,.,.
TGTGCCAGCAGCTACGGACTAGCGGGAGGAGCCTACGAGCAGTACTTC,CASSYGLAGGAYEQYF,TRBV6-5,TRBJ2-7,TRBD2,.
TGTGCCAGCTCTCTCAATTGGGCAGCGGGAAGGTACAATGAGCAGTTCTTC,CASSLNWAAGRYNEQFF,TRBV27,TRBJ2-1,TRBD2,.